This T cell receptor (beta chain) was obtained from a study of T-cell reconstitution after alpha-beta-depleted transplantation in children (dated by TCRdb to about 2016). Describing the broader study: Using TCR repertoire profiling, the study followed T-cell immune reconstitution in a quantitative way in children after TCRalphabeta/CD19-depleted allogeneic hematopoietic cell transplantation.

A note on this clonotype: What this receptor recognizes is not known. Per-nucleotide qualities are absent, and no much larger clonotype sits a single base away.

Libraries were built with PCR. These reads were obtained on an Illumina HiSeq 2500. TCR libraries were prepared with molecular barcoding, using unique molecular identifiers to normalize TCRbeta repertoire quantification. TCRdb reworked the public reads: Q25 trimming with fastp, MiXCR clone assembly, productive beta chains retained. For every CDR3 protein sequence, its rows merge into one entry that carries the most common genes and DNA. Within this sample are approximately 270,000 distinct CDR3 sequences, with 9.9% of them counted one time only. The ten largest clones add up to around 10% of the sample. The CDR1 and CDR2 encoded by the germline V gene (reference sequence) are LNHNV and YYDKDF. Trimming takes 0 bases from V and 8 bases from J, and the germline ends sit 5 bases apart. Including the terminal cysteine and phenylalanine, the CDR3 comprises 12 residues. Only the CDR3 DNA stays, 36 bases, in frame from base 1.

This material consisted of PBMCs from the stem cell graft donor, taken from the stem cell graft. This receptor was identified in a human donor who donated a stem cell graft to a child with SCID. The chain employs TRBV15 and TRBJ2-1; no D gene call is confident. The CDR3 sequence is CATSRDRDEQFF. The sequence in DNA is TGTGCCACCAGCAGAGATCGGGATGAGCAGTTCTTC.